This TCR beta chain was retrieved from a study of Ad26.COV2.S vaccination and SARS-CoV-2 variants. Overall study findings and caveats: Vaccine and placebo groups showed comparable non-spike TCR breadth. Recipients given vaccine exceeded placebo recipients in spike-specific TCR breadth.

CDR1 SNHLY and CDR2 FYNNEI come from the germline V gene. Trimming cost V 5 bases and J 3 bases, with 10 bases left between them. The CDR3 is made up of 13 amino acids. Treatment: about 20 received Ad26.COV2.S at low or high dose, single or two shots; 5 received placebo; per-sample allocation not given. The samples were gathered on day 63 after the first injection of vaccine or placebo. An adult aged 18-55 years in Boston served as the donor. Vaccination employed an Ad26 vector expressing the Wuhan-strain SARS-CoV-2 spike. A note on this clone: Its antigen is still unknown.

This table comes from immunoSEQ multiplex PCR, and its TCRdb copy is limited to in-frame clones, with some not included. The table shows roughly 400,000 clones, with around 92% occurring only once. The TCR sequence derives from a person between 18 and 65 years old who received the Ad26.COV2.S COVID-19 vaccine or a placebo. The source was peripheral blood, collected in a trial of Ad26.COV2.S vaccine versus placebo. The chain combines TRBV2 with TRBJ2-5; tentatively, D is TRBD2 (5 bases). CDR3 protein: CASSFLAKETQYF. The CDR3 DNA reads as TGTGCCAGCAGTTTCCTAGCAAAAGAGACCCAGTACTTC.